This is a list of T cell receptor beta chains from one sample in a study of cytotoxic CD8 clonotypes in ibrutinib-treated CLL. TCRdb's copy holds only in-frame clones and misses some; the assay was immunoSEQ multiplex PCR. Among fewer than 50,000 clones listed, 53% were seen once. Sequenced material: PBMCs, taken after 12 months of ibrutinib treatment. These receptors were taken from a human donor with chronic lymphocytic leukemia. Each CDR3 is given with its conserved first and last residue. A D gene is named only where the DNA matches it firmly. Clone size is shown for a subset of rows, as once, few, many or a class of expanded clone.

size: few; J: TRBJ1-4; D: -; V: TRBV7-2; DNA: TGTGCCAGCAGCGCCGGGTCTTCAACTAATGAAAAACTGTTTTTT; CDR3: CASSAGSSTNEKLFF
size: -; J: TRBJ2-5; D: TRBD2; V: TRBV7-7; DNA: TGTGCTAGCACCCCGGGACTAGCGGGGTGGGGGCAAGAGACCCAGTACTTC; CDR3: CASTPGLAGWGQETQYF
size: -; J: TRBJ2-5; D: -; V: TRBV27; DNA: TGTGCCAGCACAAGACCGGGGGCTGGGACCCAGTACTTC; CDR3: CASTRPGAGTQYF
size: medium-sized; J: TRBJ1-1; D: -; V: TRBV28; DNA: TGTGCCAGCAGTTTAATCGGCAGGGGACTTACTGAAGCTTTCTTT; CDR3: CASSLIGRGLTEAFF
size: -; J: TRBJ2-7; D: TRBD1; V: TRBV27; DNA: TGTGCCAGCAGTCCGACAGGGCCCTACGAGCAGTACTTC; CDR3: CASSPTGPYEQYF
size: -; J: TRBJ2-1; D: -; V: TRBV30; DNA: TGTGCCGTAGGGCCGGGGATGGGGAACAATGAGCAGTTCTTC; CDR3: CAVGPGMGNNEQFF
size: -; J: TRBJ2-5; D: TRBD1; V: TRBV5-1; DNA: TGCGCCAGCAGCTTCCTGGGACAGAAAGAGACCCAGTACTTC; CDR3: CASSFLGQKETQYF
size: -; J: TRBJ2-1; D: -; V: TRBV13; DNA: TGTGCCAGCAGCCGTACGGCGGGATCCTTCAATGAGCAGTTCTTC; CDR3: CASSRTAGSFNEQFF
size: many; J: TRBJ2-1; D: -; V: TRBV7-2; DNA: TGTGCCAGCAGCTTAGTAATTAGCGGAGTCTACAATGAGCAGTTCTTC; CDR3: CASSLVISGVYNEQFF
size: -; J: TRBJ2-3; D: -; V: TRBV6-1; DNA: TGTGCCAGCAGTGAATGGACAACCGATACGCAGTATTTT; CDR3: CASSEWTTDTQYF
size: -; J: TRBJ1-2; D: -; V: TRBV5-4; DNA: TGTGCCAGCAGCTGGGACGGTAATGGCTACACCTTC; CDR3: CASSWDGNGYTF
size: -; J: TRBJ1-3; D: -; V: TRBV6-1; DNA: TGTGCCAGCAGTGAAAGAGGTGGGAGCCCTGGAAACACCATATATTTT; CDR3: CASSERGGSPGNTIYF
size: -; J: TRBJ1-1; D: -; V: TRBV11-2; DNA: TGTGCCAGCAGCTTAGATGGGAGGACTGAAGCTTTCTTT; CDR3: CASSLDGRTEAFF
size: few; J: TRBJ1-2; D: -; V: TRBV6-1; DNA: TGTGCCAGCAGTGAAGCGCTTCGGACTCTTGGCTACACCTTC; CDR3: CASSEALRTLGYTF
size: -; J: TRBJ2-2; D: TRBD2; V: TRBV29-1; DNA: TGCAGCGTTGCCGGGAGGGCCGACGGGGAGCTGTTTTTT; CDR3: CSVAGRADGELFF
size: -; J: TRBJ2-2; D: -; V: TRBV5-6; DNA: TGTGCCAGCAGCTTGGAAACAGTTGGGACCGGGGAGCTGTTTTTT; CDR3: CASSLETVGTGELFF
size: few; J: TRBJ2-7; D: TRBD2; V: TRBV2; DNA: TGTGCCAGCCCCCCGGGGACTAGCGGGAGGAAGAGCCACGAGCAGTACTTC; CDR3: CASPPGTSGRKSHEQYF
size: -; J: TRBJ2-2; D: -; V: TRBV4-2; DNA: TGTGCCAGCAGCCAAGTCGAGAACACCGGGGAGCTGTTTTTT; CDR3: CASSQVENTGELFF
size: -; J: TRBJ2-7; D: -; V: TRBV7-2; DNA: TGTGCCAGCAGCCGGGACTTCAGCTCCTACGAGCAGTACTTC; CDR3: CASSRDFSSYEQYF
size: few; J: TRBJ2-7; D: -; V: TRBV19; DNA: TGTGCCAGTAGTATATATGCAGGGAACTACGAGCAGTACTTC; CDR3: CASSIYAGNYEQYF
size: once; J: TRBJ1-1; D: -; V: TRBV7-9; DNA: TGTGCCAGCAGCTTAGGGACAGTCAACACTGAAGCTTTCTTT; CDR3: CASSLGTVNTEAFF
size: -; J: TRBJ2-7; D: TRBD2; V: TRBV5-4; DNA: TGTGCCAGCAGCTTGGGAGGGACTAGCGCTACCTACGAGCAGTACTTC; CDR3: CASSLGGTSATYEQYF
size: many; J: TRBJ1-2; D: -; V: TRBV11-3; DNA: TGTGCCAGCAGCTTAGTGATGGGGGGTGGCTACACCTTC; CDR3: CASSLVMGGGYTF
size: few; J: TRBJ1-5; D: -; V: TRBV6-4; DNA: TGTGCCAGCAGTTACTCGTTAGGGAGCAATCAGCCCCAGCATTTT; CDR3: CASSYSLGSNQPQHF
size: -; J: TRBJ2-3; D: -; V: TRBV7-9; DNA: TGTGCCAGCAGCTTCGATCTTACTAGCACAGATACGCAGTATTTT; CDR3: CASSFDLTSTDTQYF
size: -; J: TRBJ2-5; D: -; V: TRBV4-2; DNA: TGTGCCAGCAGTCCCGGGACCAACCAAGAGACCCAGTACTTC; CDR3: CASSPGTNQETQYF
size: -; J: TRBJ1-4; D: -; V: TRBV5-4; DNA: TGTGCCAGCAGCCCCGCGGTTACTAATGAAAAACTGTTTTTT; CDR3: CASSPAVTNEKLFF
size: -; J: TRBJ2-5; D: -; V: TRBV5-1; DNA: TGCGCCAGCAGCTCGCAGGGTTACCAAGAGACCCAGTACTTC; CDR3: CASSSQGYQETQYF
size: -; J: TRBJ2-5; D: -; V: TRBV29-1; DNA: TGCAGCGTAGGACTCGACGTTCAAGAGACCCAGTACTTC; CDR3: CSVGLDVQETQYF
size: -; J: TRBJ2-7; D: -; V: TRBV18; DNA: TGTGCCAGCTCACCGACAGGTACTTACGAGCAGTACTTC; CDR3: CASSPTGTYEQYF
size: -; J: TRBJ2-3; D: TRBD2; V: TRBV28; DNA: TGTGCCAGCACGGGAGGAGGGGCAGATACGCAGTATTTT; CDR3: CASTGGGADTQYF
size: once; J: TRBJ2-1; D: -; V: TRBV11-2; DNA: TGTGCCAGCAGCTTCCACAATGAGCAGTTCTTC; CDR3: CASSFHNEQFF
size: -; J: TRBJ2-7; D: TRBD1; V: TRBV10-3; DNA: TGTGCCAGCAGCTGGGACAGGGGGAGCTACGAGCAGTACTTC; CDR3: CASSWDRGSYEQYF
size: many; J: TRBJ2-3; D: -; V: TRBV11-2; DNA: TGTGCCAGCAGCTTGTCAACGATCACAGATACGCAGTATTTT; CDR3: CASSLSTITDTQYF
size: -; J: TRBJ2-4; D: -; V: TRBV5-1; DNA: TGCGCCAGCAGCTTGGAAGTGGCCAAAAACATTCAGTACTTC; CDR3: CASSLEVAKNIQYF
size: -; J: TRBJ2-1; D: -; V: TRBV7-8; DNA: TGTGCCAGCAGCTCAGGTTTCAGTGCAGCATACAATGAGCAGTTCTTC; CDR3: CASSSGFSAAYNEQFF
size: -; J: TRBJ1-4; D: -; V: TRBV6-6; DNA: TGTGCCAGCAGTCTTAGATGGGGTGCCGGTGAAAAACTGTTTTTT; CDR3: CASSLRWGAGEKLFF
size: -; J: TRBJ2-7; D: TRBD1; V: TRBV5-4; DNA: TGTGCCAGCAGCACCGGGACAGGGTCTTACGAGCAGTACTTC; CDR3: CASSTGTGSYEQYF
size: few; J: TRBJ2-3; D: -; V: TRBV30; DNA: TGTGCCTGGAGTCGACGGTTAGGGGATACGCAGTATTTT; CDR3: CAWSRRLGDTQYF
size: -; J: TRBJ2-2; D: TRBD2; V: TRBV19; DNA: TGTGCCAGTAGTAGCGGGAGTAGAACCGGGGAGCTGTTTTTT; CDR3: CASSSGSRTGELFF
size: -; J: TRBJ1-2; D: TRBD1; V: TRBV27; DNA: TGTGCCAGCACCTCCCCGGGACAGCGAAATGGCTACACCTTC; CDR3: CASTSPGQRNGYTF
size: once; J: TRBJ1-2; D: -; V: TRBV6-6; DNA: TGTGCCAGCAGACCCGAGTTGCTCGGGGGCTACACCTTC; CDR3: CASRPELLGGYTF
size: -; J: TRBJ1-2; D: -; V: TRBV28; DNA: TGTGCCAGCAGCCGAACAGGCGAATATGGCTACACCTTC; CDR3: CASSRTGEYGYTF
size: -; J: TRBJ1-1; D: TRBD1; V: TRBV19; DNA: TGTGCCATCTCGACAGGGGGGAACACTGAAGCTTTCTTT; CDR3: CAISTGGNTEAFF
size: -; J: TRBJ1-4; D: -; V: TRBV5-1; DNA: TGCGCCAGCAGCTTGGCTGGGGCGAGTAATGAAAAACTGTTTTTT; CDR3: CASSLAGASNEKLFF
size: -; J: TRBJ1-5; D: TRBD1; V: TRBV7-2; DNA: TGTGCCAGCACCGGGACAGGGAGCAATCAGCCCCAGCATTTT; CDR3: CASTGTGSNQPQHF
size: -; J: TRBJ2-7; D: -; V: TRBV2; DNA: TGTGCCAGCAGTGGGCAGGGGATCTCATTCGAGCAGTACTTC; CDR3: CASSGQGISFEQYF
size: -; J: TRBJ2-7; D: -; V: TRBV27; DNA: TGTGCCAGCAGTTTCATCAAAGGGTACGAGCAGTACTTC; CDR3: CASSFIKGYEQYF
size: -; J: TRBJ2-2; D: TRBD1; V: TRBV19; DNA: TGTGCCAGTAGCCTTGGACAGGGTGGGACCGGGGAGCTGTTTTTT; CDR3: CASSLGQGGTGELFF
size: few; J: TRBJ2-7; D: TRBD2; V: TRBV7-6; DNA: TGTGCCAGCAGCTTAGACCCTAGCGGGAACGAGCAGTACTTC; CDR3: CASSLDPSGNEQYF
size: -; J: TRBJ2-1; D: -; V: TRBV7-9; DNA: TGTGCCAGCAGCTTAGGAATCGACAATGAGCAGTTCTTC; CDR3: CASSLGIDNEQFF
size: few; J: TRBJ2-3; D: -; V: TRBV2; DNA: TGTGCCAGGGGGAGAGCGAACACAGATACGCAGTATTTT; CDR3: CARGRANTDTQYF
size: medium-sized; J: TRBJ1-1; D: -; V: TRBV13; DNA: TGTGCCAGCAGCTTATCGGACAGAAACACTGAAGCTTTCTTT; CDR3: CASSLSDRNTEAFF
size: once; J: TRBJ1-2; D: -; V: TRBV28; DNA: TGTGCCAGCAATGACGCTAACTATGGCTACACCTTC; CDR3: CASNDANYGYTF
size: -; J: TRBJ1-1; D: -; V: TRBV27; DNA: TGTGCCAGCAGTCTACGACCAGGCATCACTGAAGCTTTCTTT; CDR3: CASSLRPGITEAFF
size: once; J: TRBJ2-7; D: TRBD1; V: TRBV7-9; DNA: TGTGCCAGCACCCTGGGACAGGGGGGCCCCTCCTACGAGCAGTACTTC; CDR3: CASTLGQGGPSYEQYF
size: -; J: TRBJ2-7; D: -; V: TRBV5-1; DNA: TGCGCCAGCAGCTTCCTCCCGAGTGACTACGAGCAGTACTTC; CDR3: CASSFLPSDYEQYF
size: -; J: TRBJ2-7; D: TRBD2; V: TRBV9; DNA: TGTGCCAGCAGGCCCGGGGGGTTCTACGAGCAGTACTTC; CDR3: CASRPGGFYEQYF